This T cell receptor (beta chain) was recovered during a study of metastatic and nonmetastatic thyroid tumors (dated by TCRdb to between 2020 and 2021). Regarding the research as a whole: For patients with malignant and with benign thyroid disease, the researchers compared repertoires between peripheral blood samples and tumor or nodule tissue samples. The paper as a whole reports these results and caveats: In both blood and tumor samples, TCR beta diversity was reported to be significantly higher in malignant tumors than in benign nodules.

The protocol used for the library was PCR. Instrument on record: Illumina HiSeq 4000. High-throughput sequencing was used to profile the TCR beta-chain CDR3 region of every patient. The study's own analysis went as follows. A classifier to discriminate distant-metastatic papillary thyroid cancer patients was built from CDR3 differences across clinicopathological groups. The Shannon index was used to assess repertoire diversity, and the Morisita-Horn index was used to assess tumor-blood repertoire similarity. Through fastp at Q25 and MiXCR, TCRdb rebuilt clones from the public reads, retaining in-frame beta chains. In this record, the V and J calls reflect TCRdb's handling and not the investigators' own analysis. The sample table lists approximately 15,000 clones, around a third of them with a count of one. The ten largest make up over 10% of the sample. The cysteine opens and the phenylalanine closes a CDR3 of 15 amino acids. Just the 45-base CDR3 DNA is kept, in frame starting at base 1. According to the germline V gene, CDR1 reads MNHNS and CDR2 reads SASEGT. The junction shows trimming of 6 bases on V and 4 bases on J, plus 18 bases between the germline ends.

No patient had received any treatment before thyroid surgery. Patient clinical samples collected from about 2011 to 2018 were retrospectively analysed using T-cell receptor beta sequencing. With respect to this clone: Its antigen is currently not known. Within one base of it there is no much larger clone, and no base qualities were kept.

Sequenced sample: tumor tissue. The chain uses TRBV6-1 and TRBJ1-2; too little of a D gene remains to name it. The origin of this receptor is a male donor with papillary thyroid cancer or a benign thyroid nodule (not recorded which). Some clones in this sample may be carry-over from other donors' samples. The DNA sequence is as follows: TGTGCCAGCAGGGGGAGTTTTCGGGCCGGCTATGGCTACACCTTC. It translates to CASRGSFRAGYGYTF.